The 6 T cell receptor beta chains listed next were all sequenced from one sample in a study of PD-L1 blockade in urothelial cancer. The method was immunoSEQ multiplex PCR; TCRdb's version includes in-frame clones alone and lacks a portion of them. The table lists about 79,000 clones, approximately 86% of them singletons. Time point: pretreatment peripheral blood. The specimen was PBMCs, collected around atezolizumab (anti-PD-L1) treatment. The receptors were sampled from a man between 60 and 75 years old with urothelial cancer.

This clone came up many times. The V gene is TRBV19, the J gene TRBJ1-1, with 7 bases aligning to TRBD1. The V and J ends lost 3 bases and 4 bases, in that order; junction bases with no gene match: 11. The CDR3 runs 16 residues. The germline V gene has CDR1 LNHDA and CDR2 SQIVND (reference sequence). Here the CDR3 reads CASSIRGTVRSTEAFF. As DNA, the CDR3 is TGTGCCAGTAGTATTAGGGGGACAGTAAGGTCCACTGAAGCTTTCTTT.

The genes are TRBV27 and TRBJ2-7; 8 bases are a match to TRBD1. This CDR3 contains 17 residues. The trim removed 3 bases at V and 5 bases at J, leaving 15 bases unmatched. The germline V gene encodes CDR1 MNHEY and CDR2 SMNVEV (reference sequence). The CDR3 sequence is CASSFSFGQGKAHEQYF. The CDR3 DNA sequence: TGTGCCAGCAGTTTTTCATTCGGACAGGGAAAGGCACACGAGCAGTACTTC.

This clone was found a few times. The rearrangement uses TRBV18 and TRBJ1-1, with D possibly TRBD1 on 6 matching bases. The germline CDR1 and CDR2 sequences are KGHSH and LQKENI. The CDR3 is 13 residues long. Trimming removed 3 bases at V and 8 bases at J, with 13 bases between. CDR3 protein: CASSPLGGSEAFF. The CDR3 bases are TGTGCCAGCTCACCTCTAGGGGGATCCGAAGCTTTCTTT.

The gene calls are TRBV19 and TRBJ1-4; 10 bases are a match to TRBD1. This CDR3 has 15 amino acids. V trimming: 9 bases; J trimming: 3 bases; junction bases outside the gene matches: 7. The V gene's germline CDR1 is LNHDA and CDR2 SQIVND (reference sequence). CDR3 sequence reads: CASRDRGRSNEKLFF. The CDR3 DNA sequence: TGTGCCAGCCGAGACAGGGGGCGATCTAATGAAAAACTGTTTTTT.

The chain links TRBV29-1 to TRBJ2-3, with 7 bases that match TRBD1. Per the germline V gene, CDR1 is SQVTM and CDR2 is ANQGSEA. CDR3 length: 13 residues. The V gene end was trimmed by 3 bases and the J gene end by 0 bases; junction bases not matched to a gene: 0. CDR3 nucleotides: TGCAGCGTTGACAGGGGGAGCACAGATACGCAGTATTTT. Its translation: CSVDRGSTDTQYF.

To note about this clone: This sample includes further DNA sequences coding for the same CDR3. This rearrangement joins TRBV12-5 to TRBJ1-6; perhaps TRBD1 as D (6 bases). Germline V CDR1 and CDR2: LGHNT, FRNRAP. The CDR3 consists of 17 residues. Trimming removed 6 bases from V and 10 bases from J, with 25 bases in between. Written as DNA, the CDR3 is TGTGCTAGTGGCTCCACAGGGAACCAAGTTTGGTACTCACCCCTCCACTTT. This translates into CASGSTGNQVWYSPLHF.